The present TCR beta chain was sequenced within a study of blood T cell repertoires in COVID-19. CDR3 size: 12 residues. Germline assignment: CDR1 SNHLY and CDR2 FYNNEI. Trimming removed 3 bases at V and 9 bases at J, with 9 bases between. This table comes from immunoSEQ multiplex PCR, and its TCRdb copy is limited to in-frame clones, with some not included. The sample includes some 130,000 clones, approximately 90% of them seen just once. The source is a man between 50 and 59 years old with acute or convalescent COVID-19. The J gene is TRBJ2-1, the V gene TRBV2; a weak D match, TRBD2 (6 bases). Input material: peripheral blood. CDR3 bases: TGTGCCAGCAGTGAGGAGGGCGGTGAGCAGTTCTTC. It specifies CASSEEGGEQFF.